Each of the 11 T cell receptor beta chains below was sequenced from the same sample in a study of T cells in localized non-small cell lung cancer. Sequencing was performed with immunoSEQ multiplex PCR; in TCRdb, only in-frame clones are kept and a portion is missing. The sample has 2,500 to 3,500 clones, almost 25% seen once. The material was normal lung tissue next to the tumor, obtained before any cancer treatment. The receptors stem from a man between 40 and 70 years old with stage III squamous cell lung carcinoma.

The chain employs TRBV7-7 and TRBJ2-3; TRBD2 matches at 12 bases. V was pared by 5 bases and J by 5 bases, with 5 bases of the junction left unmatched. The CDR3 is 15 residues long. Germline CDR1 reads SSHAT; CDR2 reads FNYEAQ (reference sequence). The CDR3 DNA sequence: TGTGCCAGCAGCACCAGGACTAGCGGGGAAGATACGCAGTATTTT. Translated, it gives CASSTRTSGEDTQYF.

This clone showed up just a few times. This rearrangement joins TRBV29-1 to TRBJ1-2; 9 nucleotides match TRBD1. V lost 6 bases to trimming and J lost 11 bases; unmatched junction nucleotides: 10. CDR1 is SQVTM and CDR2 is ANQGSEA in the germline V gene. CDR3 length: 12 amino acids. The CDR3 DNA follows: TGCAGCGTGGAGTTGGGACAGGGATCGTACACCTTC. This encodes CSVELGQGSYTF.

This clone was counted many times. This chain connects TRBV6-8 to TRBJ2-2; D unresolved. This CDR3 comprises 13 residues. Per the germline V gene, CDR1 is MNHGY and CDR2 is SAAAGT. V was pared by 2 bases and J by 5 bases, with 6 bases between. CDR3 region: CASSYQTTGELFF. The CDR3 coding sequence is TGTGCCAGCAGTTACCAGACGACCGGGGAGCTGTTTTTT.

V and J are TRBV19 and TRBJ1-1; D is unresolved. CDR3 size: 15 residues. Trimming took 3 bases from V and 2 from J, leaving 13 bases between them. CDR1 and CDR2 (germline): LNHDA, SQIVND (reference sequence). CDR3 sequence reads: CASSIKQKLNTEAFF. The DNA of the CDR3 is TGTGCCAGTAGTATTAAGCAGAAACTCAACACTGAAGCTTTCTTT. The full variable domain, completed using reference TRBV19 and TRBJ1-1, is DGGITQSPKYLFRKEGQNVTLSCEQNLNHDAMYWYRQDPGQGLRLIYYSQIVNDFQKGDIAEGYSVSREKKESFPLTVTSAQKNPTAFYLCASSIKQKLNTEAFFGQGTRLTVV.

The J gene is TRBJ1-6, the V gene TRBV6-1, with D maybe TRBD1 (5 bases). The CDR3 sequence is 13 residues long. Germline CDR1 reads MNHNS; CDR2 reads SASEGT. V was pared by 0 bases and J by 9 bases, with 6 bases between. CDR3 sequence: CASSEAGGSPLHF. Written as DNA, the CDR3 is TGTGCCAGCAGTGAAGCGGGGGGTTCACCCCTCCACTTT.

This clone rates as large. The gene calls are TRBV6-1 and TRBJ2-4, with unresolved D. There are 16 residues in the CDR3. Per the germline V gene, CDR1 is MNHNS and CDR2 is SASEGT. V lost 1 base to trimming and J lost 0 bases, with 10 bases between them. The CDR3 region is CASSEGVGRAKNIQYF. CDR3 nucleotides: TGTGCCAGCAGTGAAGGTGTAGGTCGAGCCAAAAACATTCAGTACTTC.

This clone was picked up a small number of times. The chain has TRBV5-1 and TRBJ2-2, with D perhaps TRBD1 (6 bases). The CDR3 consists of 16 residues. The V gene's germline CDR1 is SGHRS and CDR2 YFSETQ. The ends were cut back, 4 bases at V and 2 bases at J, with 15 bases in the middle. CDR3: CASSRETGTNTGELFF. CDR3 nucleotide sequence: TGCGCCAGCAGCAGGGAGACAGGTACCAACACCGGGGAGCTGTTTTTT.

The V call is TRBV14, the J call TRBJ1-6; possibly TRBD1 for D (5 bases). V lost 0 bases and J 8 bases, leaving 11 bases between the germline ends. Germline V gene data show CDR1 as SGHDN and CDR2 as FVKESK. This CDR3 contains 15 residues. Here the CDR3 DNA reads TGTGCCAGCAGCCAAGACCTGGGGGAAGATTCACCCCTCCACTTT. Its translation: CASSQDLGEDSPLHF. Full variable domain (rest looked up from reference TRBV14 and TRBJ1-6): EAGVTQFPSHSVIEKGQTVTLRCDPISGHDNLYWYRRVMGKEIKFLLHFVKESKQDESGMPNNRFLAERTGGTYSTLKVQPAELEDSGVYFCASSQDLGEDSPLHFGNGTRLTVT.

V is TRBV6-8 and J is TRBJ2-3; 9 bases align to TRBD2. Trimming took 6 bases from V and 2 from J; bases not matched to a gene: 9. Germline V lookup: CDR1 MNHGY, CDR2 SAAAGT. The CDR3 extends over 16 amino acids. The CDR3 loop reads CASRPLSGGDTDTQYF. The CDR3 coding sequence is TGTGCCAGCAGACCCCTTAGCGGGGGAGACACAGATACGCAGTATTTT.

This clone turned up a few times. J is TRBJ1-1 and V is TRBV6-7; unclear D gene. TRBV6-7 has ORF status, its function being uncertain. The CDR3 loop spans 11 amino acids. V dropped 2 bases and J dropped 6 bases, with 4 bases sitting between them. The CDR3 spells CASSYGSEAFF. CDR3 nucleotides: TGTGCCAGCAGTTACGGATCTGAAGCTTTCTTT.

This clone showed up just a few times. V and J are TRBV29-1 and TRBJ2-1, with TRBD2 identical over 9 bases. This CDR3 is 15 amino acids long. V shed 6 bases and J 6 bases; nucleotides not matched to a gene: 12. In germline, CDR1 is SQVTM, CDR2 ANQGSEA. The CDR3 sequence: CSVLLSGLARNEQFF. In DNA form, the CDR3 reads TGCAGCGTACTACTCTCGGGACTAGCTCGCAATGAGCAGTTCTTC.